The entry below gives a single T cell receptor beta chain sequence along with its context. Its antigen is not identified. A read error may produce the germline difference seen at one junction end. These data come from a study of T cell responses to AZD1222 COVID-19 vaccine. General study findings and limits: Samples come after the peak T cell response, not at day 14. Donors in the cohort were predominantly white British and more often female, and clonal diversity was possibly underestimated.

Clones were read by immunoSEQ multiplex PCR, and TCRdb kept only the in-frame ones, dropping some. The data contain 75,000 to 100,000 clones, around 87% of them singletons. The CDR3 contains 19 residues. Germline V gene data show CDR1 as SGHTA and CDR2 as FQGTGA. The genes are TRBV7-3 and TRBJ1-2; 8 bases match TRBD1. This TCR came from an adult in good health. The sample here was peripheral blood, taken on day 0 of AZD1222 vaccination. The CDR3 nucleotides read TGCGCCAGCAGCTGGGGGGGCTGGGACAGGAACCATCCCGCGGGGGGCTACACCTTC. This encodes CASSWGGWDRNHPAGGYTF.